The 11 T cell receptor beta chains below come from one sample, sequenced in a study of shared clonotypes between healthy human individuals. Generated by immunoSEQ multiplex PCR, the TCRdb table keeps only in-frame clones and is missing some. Of roughly 650,000 clones in the sample, around 97% were seen once. Sequenced input: naive CD4+ T cells sorted from blood. Subset defined: CD45RA+ positively selected. These receptors all come from a woman in her twenties or thirties in good health.

The gene calls are TRBV30 and TRBJ1-2; 9 bases line up with TRBD1. Germline lookup yields CDR1 GTSNPN and CDR2 SVGIG (reference sequence). The J segment lost 7 bases and the V segment lost 0 bases, leaving 0 bases of the junction unmatched. This CDR3 contains 12 residues. Written as DNA, the CDR3 is TGTGCCTGGAGTGTGGGACAGGGTGGCTACACCTTC. It is translated as CAWSVGQGGYTF. The full variable domain, in which reference TRBV30 and TRBJ1-2 provide the parts outside the CDR3, is SQTIHQWPATLVQPVGSPLSLECTVEGTSNPNLYWYRQAAGRGLQLLFYSVGIGQISSEVPQNLSASRPQDRQFILSSKKLLLSDSGFYLCAWSVGQGGYTFGSGTRLTVV.

J is TRBJ2-1 and V is TRBV2, with D hard to call. V lost 0 bases and J lost 9, with 3 bases in between. Germline CDR1 reads SNHLY; CDR2 reads FYNNEI. The CDR3 runs to 11 residues. CDR3 sequence (DNA): TGTGCCAGCAGTGAAGCTGCTGAGCAGTTCTTC. Translated, it gives CASSEAAEQFF.

The rearrangement links TRBV10-3 to TRBJ2-7, with 9 bases identical to TRBD1. The CDR3 is 15 residues long. The trim removed 2 bases at V and 0 bases at J, leaving 2 bases unmatched. Germline lookup yields CDR1 ENHRY and CDR2 SYGVKD. The CDR3 DNA sequence: TGTGCCATCAGTGAGCTGGACAGGGGCTCCTACGAGCAGTACTTC. Its translation: CAISELDRGSYEQYF.

The chain joins TRBV18 to TRBJ2-7, with D possibly being TRBD1 (5 bases). This CDR3 is built from 15 residues. V lost 3 bases, J lost 6 bases, and 18 bases lay in between. The germline V gene encodes CDR1 KGHSH and CDR2 LQKENI. The CDR3: CASSPGQASALEQYF. In DNA form, the CDR3 reads TGTGCCAGCTCACCGGGGCAGGCCTCCGCTCTCGAGCAGTACTTC.

The chain uses TRBV4-1 and TRBJ1-3; D not certain. Trimming removed 2 bases from V and 7 bases from J, with 15 bases in between. Germline loops: CDR1 MGHRA, CDR2 YSYEKL. The CDR3 extends over 15 amino acids. The CDR3, as DNA: TGCGCCAGCAGCCAAACGTACAGAGGTGGCAACACCATATATTTT. It codes for CASSQTYRGGNTIYF.

V and J are TRBV28 and TRBJ2-7; 14 nucleotides line up with TRBD2. Germline lookup yields CDR1 MDHEN and CDR2 SYDVKM. The CDR3 has 15 amino acids. Trimming took 6 bases from V and 3 from J; bases not matched to a gene: 4. This CDR3 is CASRRLAGGLYEQYF. The CDR3 bases are TGTGCCAGCAGGCGACTAGCGGGAGGGCTCTACGAGCAGTACTTC.

This clone was recorded only once. The rearrangement links TRBV23-1 to TRBJ1-1; the D gene is possibly TRBD1 (6 bases). TRBV23-1 is recorded as an ORF, its role being uncertain. This CDR3 has 18 residues. Between the trimmed V and J ends, which lost 4 bases and 0 bases, there was a span of 21 bases. The DNA of the CDR3 is TGCGCCAGCAGTCGGGCAGAGGGGGGAATGGATCTGAACACTGAAGCTTTCTTT. Amino acid sequence: CASSRAEGGMDLNTEAFF.

The chain combines TRBV4-1 with TRBJ2-1, with TRBD2 matching 11 bases. The CDR3 runs to 17 residues. The germline V gene encodes CDR1 MGHRA and CDR2 YSYEKL. Unmatched junction bases numbered 10, after V lost 1 base and J lost 8 bases. The CDR3 loop reads CASSQGLTSGRSYEQFF. The CDR3 region has the DNA TGCGCCAGCAGCCAAGGGCTCACTAGCGGGAGATCCTATGAGCAGTTCTTC.

The V call is TRBV2, the J call TRBJ1-5; D remains unclear. CDR1 is SNHLY, CDR2 FYNNEI, per germline. Trimming pared 5 bases from V and 1 base from J, leaving 6 bases between. This CDR3 is built from 13 residues. The CDR3 spells CASSLESNQPQHF. Here the CDR3 DNA reads TGTGCCAGCAGTTTGGAGAGCAATCAGCCCCAGCATTTT.

This chain joins TRBV14 and TRBJ2-1, with 8 bases lining up with TRBD1. The J segment lost 7 bases and the V segment lost 3 bases, leaving 5 bases of the junction unmatched. The V gene's germline CDR1 is SGHDN and CDR2 FVKESK. The length of the CDR3 is 14 residues. CDR3 nucleotides: TGTGCCAGCAGCCATCTATACAGGGGGAATGAGCAGTTCTTC. Protein sequence: CASSHLYRGNEQFF.

For the CDR3, the DNA is TGTGCCAGTAGTATATGGCAGGCCCAGTACTTC. It encodes CASSIWQAQYF. This chain links TRBV19 with TRBJ2-5; D is unclear. The germline gives CDR1 LNHDA, CDR2 SQIVND (reference sequence). The CDR3 runs 11 residues. V shed 2 bases and J shed 9 bases, with 7 bases lying between them.